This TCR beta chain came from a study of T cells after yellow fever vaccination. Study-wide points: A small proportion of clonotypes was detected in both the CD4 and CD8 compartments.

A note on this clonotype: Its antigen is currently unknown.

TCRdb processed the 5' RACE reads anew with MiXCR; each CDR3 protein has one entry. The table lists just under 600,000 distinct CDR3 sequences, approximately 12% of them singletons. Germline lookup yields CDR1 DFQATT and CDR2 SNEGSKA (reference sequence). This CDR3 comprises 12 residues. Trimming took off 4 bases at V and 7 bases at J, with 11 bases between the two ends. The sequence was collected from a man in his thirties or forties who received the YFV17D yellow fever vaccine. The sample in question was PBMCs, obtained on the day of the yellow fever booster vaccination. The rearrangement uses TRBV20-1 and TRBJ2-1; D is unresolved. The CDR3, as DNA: TGCAGTGCTACGGACCAAACTAATGAGCAGTTCTTC. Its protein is CSATDQTNEQFF.